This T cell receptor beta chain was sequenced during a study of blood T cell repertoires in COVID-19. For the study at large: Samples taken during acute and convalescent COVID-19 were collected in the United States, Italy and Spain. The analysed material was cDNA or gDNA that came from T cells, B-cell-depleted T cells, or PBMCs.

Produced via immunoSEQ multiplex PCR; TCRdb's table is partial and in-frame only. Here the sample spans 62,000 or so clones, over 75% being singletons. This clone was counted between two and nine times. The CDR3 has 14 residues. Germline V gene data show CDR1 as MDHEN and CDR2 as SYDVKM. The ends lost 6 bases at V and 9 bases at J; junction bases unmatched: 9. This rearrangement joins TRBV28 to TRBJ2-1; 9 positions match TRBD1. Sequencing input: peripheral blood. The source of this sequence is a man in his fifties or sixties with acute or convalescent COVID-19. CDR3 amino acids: CASSTRQGGREQFF. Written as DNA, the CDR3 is TGTGCCAGCAGCACTAGACAGGGGGGACGTGAGCAGTTCTTC.